The 6 T cell receptor delta chains given below trace back to one sample, sequenced in a study of γδ T cells in repeated Plasmodium falciparum infection. TCRdb re-identified clones in the multiplex PCR reads via CATT. The sample carries roughly 90,000 delta-chain clones, 0.75% to 1% recorded once. Vgamma9/Vdelta2+ and Vdelta2-negative gammadelta T cells were flow-sorted from PBMC for bulk sequencing. Sequencing was done on a sample of gamma-delta T cells from blood. All receptors derive from a pool of human donors (malaria-infected and uninfected, not separated).

This clone has only a few counts. A far larger clone lies a single base away; this is likely a read error. Other DNA sequences in the same sample also yield this CDR3. V gene TRDV1 was called; the J gene was not; whether TRDD3, the table's D call, matches the DNA was not checked. The CDR3 is 18 amino acids. Germline CDR1 and CDR2: TSWWSYY and QGS. The CDR3: CALGELDGILPYTDKLIF. CDR3 nucleotide sequence: TGTGCTCTTGGGGAACTAGATGGGATACTTCCGTACACCGATAAACTCATCTTC.

In this sample, this clone turned up a few times. A single base is all that separates this from a far larger clone, so a read error is likely. This CDR3 is also generated by other DNA sequences in the sample. This chain connects TRDV2 to TRDJ1; 8 bases fit TRDD3. Here the J gene came from matching the DNA to germline, since TCRdb omits it. Germline assignment: CDR1 GEAIGNYY and CDR2 EKD. This CDR3 contains 19 residues. The CDR3 loop reads CACDTGSLLGASLTDKLIF. The CDR3 region has the DNA TGCGCCTGTGACACCGGCTCTTTACTGGGGGCCTCTCTGACCGATAAACTCATCTTT.

This clone has more than one count but fewer than ten. The protein TCRdb gives is from a much larger clone and does not agree with this DNA's translation at residue 8, likely a read error; the protein shown here comes from the DNA. The gene calls are TRDV1 and TRDJ1, with TRDD2 matching over 9 bases. This CDR3 comprises 21 residues. Trimming at V came to 0 bases and at J to 3 bases, leaving 20 bases not matched to a gene. CDR1 is TSWWSYY, CDR2 QGS, per germline. The chain's CDR3 is CALGELASLPTSTVGSDKLIF. DNA of the CDR3: TGTGCTCTTGGGGAACTAGCCAGCCTTCCTACGTCAACGGTTGGATCCGATAAACTCATCTTT.

This clone was detected a few times. It is likely a read error: a sequence one base away is far more abundant. Other DNA sequences in this specimen translate into the identical CDR3. The V gene is TRDV1, the J gene TRDJ1; 8 positions agree with TRDD3. The length of the CDR3 is 18 residues. Germline values: CDR1 TSWWSYY, CDR2 QGS. This CDR3 reads CALGDAFLSRDTADKLIF. The CDR3 nucleotides read TGTGCTCTTGGGGACGCTTTCCTGTCGAGGGATACGGCCGACAAACTCATCTTT.

This clone was observed a handful of times. TCRdb pairs this DNA with a much larger clone's protein that differs at residue 18, likely a read error; the protein shown was translated from the DNA. The V and J genes are TRDV1 and TRDJ1; 8 bases are a match to TRDD3. No J gene is reported in TCRdb; it was inferred here by comparing the DNA with germline. This CDR3 has 25 residues. Per germline, CDR1 TSWWSYY and CDR2 QGS. Trimming took 2 bases from V and 0 from J; bases not matched to a gene: 32. CDR3 sequence (DNA): TGTGCTCTTGGGGAAAAGGTACCCCCAAATCCCCTGGGATGGGATACGCCCCGTTACACCGATAAACTCATCTTT. Translating gives CALGEKVPPNPLGWDTPRYTDKLIF.

Notes on this clone: TCRdb has a much larger clone's protein, which differs at residue 9 from the translation of this DNA, likely because of a read error; what is shown is the protein translated from the DNA. The V gene is TRDV2, the J gene TRDJ1, with D hard to call. No J gene is reported in TCRdb; it was inferred here by comparing the DNA with germline. Trimming left V 0 bases short and J 4 bases short, with 29 bases between. The CDR3 has 20 amino acids. Germline CDR1 reads GEAIGNYY; CDR2 reads EKD. The CDR3: CACDTILAIPQNYYGDKLIF. In nucleotides, the CDR3 is TGTGCCTGTGACACCATCCTGGCCATCCCCCAAAACTACTACGGCGATAAACTCATCTTT.